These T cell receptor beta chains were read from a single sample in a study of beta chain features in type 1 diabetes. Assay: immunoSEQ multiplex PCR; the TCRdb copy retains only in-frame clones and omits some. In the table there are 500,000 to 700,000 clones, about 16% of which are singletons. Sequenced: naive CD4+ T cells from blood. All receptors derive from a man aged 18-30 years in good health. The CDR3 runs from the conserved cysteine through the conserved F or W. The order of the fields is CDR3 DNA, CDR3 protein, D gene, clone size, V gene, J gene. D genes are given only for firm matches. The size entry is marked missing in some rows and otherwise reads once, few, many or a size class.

cdr3_nt: TGTGCCAGCAGTGAGGCTATGGACACGTCCTACGAGCAGTACTTC
cdr3_aa: CASSEAMDTSYEQYF
d_call: .
clone_size: many
v_call: TRBV2
j_call: TRBJ2-7

cdr3_nt: TGTGCCAGCAGTGCGGACAGGGGGTCCTACGAGCAGTACTTC
cdr3_aa: CASSADRGSYEQYF
d_call: TRBD1
clone_size: few
v_call: TRBV25-1
j_call: TRBJ2-7

cdr3_nt: TGTGCCAGCAGTACGGACGGGCCCAAGAACACTGAAGCTTTCTTT
cdr3_aa: CASSTDGPKNTEAFF
d_call: .
clone_size: .
v_call: TRBV7-8
j_call: TRBJ1-1

cdr3_nt: TGTGCCAGCAGCCCCCGTAACGCGGAGGGAAGTGAGTACACCTTC
cdr3_aa: CASSPRNAEGSEYTF
d_call: .
clone_size: .
v_call: TRBV4-2
j_call: TRBJ1-2

cdr3_nt: TGTGCCAGCAGCAACTCGGGCAGGGACTACGAGCAGTACTTC
cdr3_aa: CASSNSGRDYEQYF
d_call: .
clone_size: .
v_call: TRBV11-3
j_call: TRBJ2-7

cdr3_nt: TGTGCCAGCAGTGCGGACACAGATACGCAGTATTTT
cdr3_aa: CASSADTDTQYF
d_call: .
clone_size: few
v_call: TRBV6-1
j_call: TRBJ2-3

cdr3_nt: TGTGCCAGCAGCGATCGACAGGGCTATGAGCAGTTCTTC
cdr3_aa: CASSDRQGYEQFF
d_call: TRBD1
clone_size: .
v_call: TRBV9
j_call: TRBJ2-1

cdr3_nt: TGTGCGCGGCGGGCAGGGAGCTCCTACAATGAGCAGTTCTTC
cdr3_aa: CARRAGSSYNEQFF
d_call: .
clone_size: few
v_call: TRBV5-6
j_call: TRBJ2-1

cdr3_nt: TGTGCCAGCTCACCACGCACTAGGTCAACCGTGGGGGAGACCCAGTACTTC
cdr3_aa: CASSPRTRSTVGETQYF
d_call: .
clone_size: .
v_call: TRBV18
j_call: TRBJ2-5

cdr3_nt: TGTGCCAGCAGCGTAGGAGACAGGGGAACAGATACGCAGTATTTT
cdr3_aa: CASSVGDRGTDTQYF
d_call: TRBD1
clone_size: few
v_call: TRBV9
j_call: TRBJ2-3

cdr3_nt: TGTGCCAGCAGCTTAAGATTGGGAAGGGAATACGAGCAGTACTTC
cdr3_aa: CASSLRLGREYEQYF
d_call: .
clone_size: .
v_call: TRBV7-2
j_call: TRBJ2-7

cdr3_nt: TGTGCCAGCAGACCCCAGGGGGTGGCTATGGCCCTCCACTTT
cdr3_aa: CASRPQGVAMALHF
d_call: TRBD1
clone_size: .
v_call: TRBV6-5
j_call: TRBJ1-6

cdr3_nt: TGTGCCAGCAGCTCGAGACAGCCCTCAGATACGCAGTATTTT
cdr3_aa: CASSSRQPSDTQYF
d_call: .
clone_size: .
v_call: TRBV7-2
j_call: TRBJ2-3

cdr3_nt: TGTGCCAGCAGTCCGCCCAGGTCCCTCACTGAAGCTTTCTTT
cdr3_aa: CASSPPRSLTEAFF
d_call: .
clone_size: .
v_call: TRBV27
j_call: TRBJ1-1

cdr3_nt: TGCAGCTCCCAATTCGGACAGGTTAAAACTGAAGCTTTCTTT
cdr3_aa: CSSQFGQVKTEAFF
d_call: TRBD1
clone_size: .
v_call: TRBV29-1
j_call: TRBJ1-1

cdr3_nt: TGTGCCAGCAGTGGAATAGCCGGACCACTACAAGAGACCCAGTACTTC
cdr3_aa: CASSGIAGPLQETQYF
d_call: .
clone_size: .
v_call: TRBV25-1
j_call: TRBJ2-5

cdr3_nt: TGCGCCAGCAGCTTGGGGGACGGAACGAGGGCATACGAGCAGTACTTC
cdr3_aa: CASSLGDGTRAYEQYF
d_call: .
clone_size: few
v_call: TRBV5-1
j_call: TRBJ2-7

cdr3_nt: TGTGCCACCAGCAGATCGGCCGGGGAAAGAGAGACCCAGTACTTC
cdr3_aa: CATSRSAGERETQYF
d_call: .
clone_size: .
v_call: TRBV15
j_call: TRBJ2-5

cdr3_nt: TGTGCCAGCAGCCCTCCCGGGACAGGGAACAATGAGCAGTTCTTC
cdr3_aa: CASSPPGTGNNEQFF
d_call: TRBD1
clone_size: few
v_call: TRBV7-2
j_call: TRBJ2-1

cdr3_nt: TGTGCCTGGAGCAACGCCTATGGCTACACCTTC
cdr3_aa: CAWSNAYGYTF
d_call: .
clone_size: .
v_call: TRBV30
j_call: TRBJ1-2

cdr3_nt: TGTGCCAGCACCATAGGACCTTCGGGTTACGAGCAGTACTTC
cdr3_aa: CASTIGPSGYEQYF
d_call: .
clone_size: few
v_call: TRBV7-6
j_call: TRBJ2-7

cdr3_nt: TGTGCCAGCTCTCCACAGGGATACTACGAGCAGTACTTC
cdr3_aa: CASSPQGYYEQYF
d_call: .
clone_size: .
v_call: TRBV18
j_call: TRBJ2-7

cdr3_nt: TGTGCCAGCACCGGAGGACAGCGACAACCGACCCAGCATTTT
cdr3_aa: CASTGGQRQPTQHF
d_call: .
clone_size: many
v_call: TRBV7-9
j_call: TRBJ1-5

cdr3_nt: TGTGCCAGCAGCTTAGGGAGGGGCGAGAACACCGGGGAGCTGTTTTTT
cdr3_aa: CASSLGRGENTGELFF
d_call: .
clone_size: .
v_call: TRBV11-3
j_call: TRBJ2-2

cdr3_nt: TGTGCCAGCAGGTTCCATGGACAGGGGCCCCTTACTGAAGCTTTCTTT
cdr3_aa: CASRFHGQGPLTEAFF
d_call: TRBD1
clone_size: few
v_call: TRBV6-6
j_call: TRBJ1-1

cdr3_nt: TGTGCCTGGAGTGTACCTAGGGCAGGGGGCAAGTACGAGCAGTACTTC
cdr3_aa: CAWSVPRAGGKYEQYF
d_call: TRBD1
clone_size: .
v_call: TRBV30
j_call: TRBJ2-7

cdr3_nt: TGTGCCAGCAGCCACAAACCTACAGATACGCAGTATTTT
cdr3_aa: CASSHKPTDTQYF
d_call: .
clone_size: few
v_call: TRBV7-9
j_call: TRBJ2-3

cdr3_nt: TGTGCCAGCAGCTTATCCCAGGCCTCGGAGCAGTACTTC
cdr3_aa: CASSLSQASEQYF
d_call: .
clone_size: .
v_call: TRBV13
j_call: TRBJ2-7

cdr3_nt: TGTGCCATCAGGCGCCCAGTCTCTGGAAACACCATATATTTT
cdr3_aa: CAIRRPVSGNTIYF
d_call: .
clone_size: .
v_call: TRBV10-3
j_call: TRBJ1-3

cdr3_nt: TGTGCCAGCAGTGGACCCCCAGGGGTACACACTGAAGCTTTCTTT
cdr3_aa: CASSGPPGVHTEAFF
d_call: .
clone_size: .
v_call: TRBV6-6
j_call: TRBJ1-1

cdr3_nt: TGTGCCTCATACCCTCGGGACAGGGTCGGAAACACCATATATTTT
cdr3_aa: CASYPRDRVGNTIYF
d_call: TRBD1
clone_size: .
v_call: TRBV10-3
j_call: TRBJ1-3

cdr3_nt: TGTGCCAGCAGCTTAGGAATCACTGAGCAGTTCTTC
cdr3_aa: CASSLGITEQFF
d_call: .
clone_size: .
v_call: TRBV11-2
j_call: TRBJ2-1